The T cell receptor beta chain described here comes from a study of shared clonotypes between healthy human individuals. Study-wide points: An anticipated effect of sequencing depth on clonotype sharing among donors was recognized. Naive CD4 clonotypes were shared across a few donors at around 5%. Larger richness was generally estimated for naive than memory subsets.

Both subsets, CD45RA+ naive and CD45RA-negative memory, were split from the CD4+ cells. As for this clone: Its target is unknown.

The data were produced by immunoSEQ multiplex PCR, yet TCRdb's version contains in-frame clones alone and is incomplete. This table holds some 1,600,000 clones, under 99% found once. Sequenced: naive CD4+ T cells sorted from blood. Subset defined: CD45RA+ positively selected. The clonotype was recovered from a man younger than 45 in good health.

The chain's CDR3 is CASSLAAGTTDTQYF. CDR3 nucleotides: TGTGCCAGCAGCTTAGCAGCGGGAACTACAGATACGCAGTATTTT. V and J are TRBV7-9 and TRBJ2-3; 7 bases match TRBD2. J was trimmed by 3 bases and V by 0 bases; bases with no gene match: 3. Germline values: CDR1 SEHNR, CDR2 FQNEAQ (reference sequence). The CDR3 extends over 15 amino acids.